These T cell receptor beta chains were read from a single sample in a study of regulatory T cells in long-lasting Graves disease. Using its own MiXCR run on the multiplex PCR reads, TCRdb lists one record per CDR3 protein. The sample lists over 250,000 distinct CDR3 sequences, around 20% occurring once. This sample comprised peripheral blood mononuclear cells (PBMCs), obtained when the disease was refractory, from a patient treated with antithyroid drugs. Every receptor here comes from a female donor with Graves disease. The CDR3 runs from the conserved cysteine through the conserved F or W. Each record gives: clone size, CDR3 length, V gene, D gene, J gene, CDR3 DNA, CDR3 protein. D genes are given only for firm matches. Some rows have no size entry. The others give once, few or many, or a class for an expanded clone.

>many|12|TRBV6-2/TRBV6-3|NA|TRBJ1-1
TGTGCCAGCAGTTTCTATAGAAGTGAAGCTTTCTTT
CASSFYRSEAFF
>NA|13|TRBV4-2|NA|TRBJ2-1
TGTGCCAGCAGCCTTGCGGGCCCTAATGAGCAGTTCTTC
CASSLAGPNEQFF
>few|17|TRBV7-2|TRBD2|TRBJ2-5
TGTGCCAGCAGCTCCTTCTCCGCGACTAGCGGCCAAGAGACCCAGTACTTC
CASSSFSATSGQETQYF
>NA|14|TRBV6-1|NA|TRBJ2-3
TGTGCCGGGGCCCGGCGCTTAAACACAGATACGCAGTATTTT
CAGARRLNTDTQYF
>NA|15|TRBV18|NA|TRBJ2-7
TGTGCCAGCTCCTTGTCGGGTGAAGGGAACTACGAGCAGTACTTC
CASSLSGEGNYEQYF
>many|16|TRBV6-5|NA|TRBJ1-5
TGTGCCAGCAGTTACCCTCCTGAACGGCACAATCAGCCCCAGCATTTT
CASSYPPERHNQPQHF
>NA|16|TRBV7-6|TRBD2|TRBJ2-2
TGTGCCAGCAGCTTAGACGGCGGGAGCCGAACCGGGGAGCTGTTTTTT
CASSLDGGSRTGELFF
>few|14|TRBV4-1|NA|TRBJ1-1
TGCGCCAGCAGCCAAGAGAGGGGGAACACTGAAGCTTTCTTT
CASSQERGNTEAFF
>many|13|TRBV7-3|NA|TRBJ2-5
TGTGCCAGCAGCTTAAGGCGGGGAGAGACCCAGTACTTC
CASSLRRGETQYF
>many|18|TRBV7-6|NA|TRBJ2-5
TGTGCCAGCAGCTTATTGACCCTGGGACACCTAAGGGGGGAGACCCAGTACTTC
CASSLLTLGHLRGETQYF
>many|17|TRBV15|TRBD1|TRBJ1-5
TGTGCCACCAGCAGAGCCGAACCGGACAGGGGCAATCAGCCCCAGCATTTT
CATSRAEPDRGNQPQHF
>few|15|TRBV20-1|NA|TRBJ2-7
TGCAGTGCTAGAGAGCTCCCTCCGGTTTCCTACGAGCAGTACTTC
CSARELPPVSYEQYF
>NA|13|TRBV19|NA|TRBJ2-7
TGTGCCAGTAGTATCCCTGGGACCTACGAGCAGTACTTC
CASSIPGTYEQYF
>many|14|TRBV7-3|TRBD1|TRBJ2-5
TGTGCCAGCAGTTCGGGGACAGGAGAAGAGACCCAGTACTTC
CASSSGTGEETQYF
>NA|16|TRBV9|TRBD2|TRBJ2-1
TGTGCCAGCAGCGTAGGACTAGCGGACTCCTACAATGAGCAGTTCTTC
CASSVGLADSYNEQFF
>NA|14|TRBV19|NA|TRBJ2-2
TGTGCCAGTAAGCCAGGGTGGAACACCGGGGAGCTGTTTTTT
CASKPGWNTGELFF
>few|18|TRBV4-1|TRBD1|TRBJ1-2
TGCGCCAGCAGCCAAGGCCCAAAAGGTCGCCAGGGGGACTATGGCTACACCTTC
CASSQGPKGRQGDYGYTF
>many|14|TRBV12-3/TRBV12-4|NA|TRBJ1-1
TGTGCCAGCAGTTTCATCAGGGGAAGCACTGAAGCTTTCTTT
CASSFIRGSTEAFF
>NA|13|TRBV7-9|NA|TRBJ2-5
TGTGCCAGCAGCTTTTACAGTCGAGAGACCCAGTACTTC
CASSFYSRETQYF
>few|13|TRBV18|NA|TRBJ2-7
TGTGCCAGCTTGCAGGGTATCGGGTACGAGCAGTACTTC
CASLQGIGYEQYF
>many|18|TRBV20-1|TRBD2|TRBJ2-5
TGCAGTGCTAGTGATGGGAGTAGCGGGGGCCTATTCCAAGAGACCCAGTACTTC
CSASDGSSGGLFQETQYF
>many|16|TRBV28|TRBD1|TRBJ1-4
TGTGCCAGCAGTAACGGACAGGGAGGAGGAGGTGAAAAACTGTTTTTT
CASSNGQGGGGEKLFF
>NA|13|TRBV5-6|NA|TRBJ2-5
TGTGCCAGCAGCTTCGGCTTAAAAGAGACCCAGTACTTC
CASSFGLKETQYF
>many|11|TRBV7-2|NA|TRBJ1-2
TGTGCCAGCGGGGGTAACTATGGCTACACCTTC
CASGGNYGYTF
>few|14|TRBV12-3/TRBV12-4|TRBD1|TRBJ2-7
TGTGCCAGCAGTTTGTGGGGACAGGGGAACGAGCAGTACTTC
CASSLWGQGNEQYF
>NA|13|TRBV20-1|NA|TRBJ2-5
TGCAGTGCCCGCTTGGCCCCCCAAGAGACCCAGTACTTC
CSARLAPQETQYF
>NA|15|TRBV7-9|TRBD1|TRBJ2-4
TGTGCCAGCAGCCTAGGACAGGGGGAAGAAAACGTTCAGTACTTC
CASSLGQGEENVQYF
>NA|14|TRBV28|TRBD2|TRBJ2-2
TGTGCCAGCAGTTTACGGGGGGTCACCGGGGAGCTGTTTTTT
CASSLRGVTGELFF
>many|13|TRBV13|NA|TRBJ1-1
TGTGCCAGCAGCCGCTCGGGGGACACTGAAGCTTTCTTT
CASSRSGDTEAFF
>few|15|TRBV29-1|NA|TRBJ1-2
TGCAGCGTTGAAGACAAAGGGGGGGGCGACTATGGCTACACCTTC
CSVEDKGGGDYGYTF
>NA|13|TRBV6-1|NA|TRBJ2-5
TGTGCCAGCAGTGGGAGGACAGCAGAGACCCAGTACTTC
CASSGRTAETQYF
>many|13|TRBV15|NA|TRBJ1-2
TGTGCCACCAGCAGAGTACCGAGCTATGGCTACACCTTC
CATSRVPSYGYTF
>NA|16|TRBV7-2|NA|TRBJ2-5
TGTGCCAGCAGCCGCCGGAACCTCGGGTACCAAGAGACCCAGTACTTC
CASSRRNLGYQETQYF
>NA|15|TRBV19|NA|TRBJ1-4
TGTGCCAGTAGTATAGACCATGGTCGACGCGAAAAACTGTTTTTT
CASSIDHGRREKLFF
>many|13|TRBV2|NA|TRBJ2-3
TGTGCCAGCAATGAGGGAATGACAGATACGCAGTATTTT
CASNEGMTDTQYF
>many|18|TRBV10-3|NA|TRBJ2-6
TGTGCCATCAGTGGAGGGCAGGGGCTATATTCTGGGGCCAACGTCCTGACTTTC
CAISGGQGLYSGANVLTF
>NA|15|TRBV7-9|NA|TRBJ1-2
TGTGCCAGCAGCTTTTTGCTGGACAGCACGTATGGCTACACCTTC
CASSFLLDSTYGYTF
>few|14|TRBV5-1|NA|TRBJ1-1
TGCGCCAGCAGCCCCCCGACTGGGAACACTGAAGCTTTCTTT
CASSPPTGNTEAFF
>NA|13|TRBV10-3|NA|TRBJ2-5
TGTGCCATCAGTGAGAACAGGGACGAGACCCAGTACTTC
CAISENRDETQYF
>many|14|TRBV18|NA|TRBJ1-2
TGTGCCAGCTCACCACTTCCACGAGAGGATGGCTACACCTTC
CASSPLPREDGYTF
>few|12|TRBV20-1|NA|TRBJ2-5
TGCAGTGCTACCCGACTGGTTGAGACCCAGTACTTC
CSATRLVETQYF
>many|13|TRBV5-1|NA|TRBJ2-7
TGCGCCAGCAGCTTGAAATTAGGTAACGAGCAGTACTTC
CASSLKLGNEQYF
>NA|14|TRBV10-3|TRBD2|TRBJ2-7
TGTGCCATCAGCGCGAGCGGGAGCCGGCACGAGCAGTACTTC
CAISASGSRHEQYF
>NA|15|TRBV19|NA|TRBJ2-5
TGTGCCAGTAGTCCGGCTCGGGAACCTCAAGAGACCCAGTACTTC
CASSPAREPQETQYF
>NA|16|TRBV10-3|NA|TRBJ2-7
TGTGCCATCAGTCCCCCCCCGGGCCTCGGATCCTACGAGCAGTACTTC
CAISPPPGLGSYEQYF
>many|15|TRBV10-3|TRBD2|TRBJ2-5
TGTGCCATCAGTGGGCAAGCGGGAGGGACAGAGACCCAGTACTTC
CAISGQAGGTETQYF
>NA|16|TRBV7-2|NA|TRBJ1-2
TGTGCCAGCAGCTTAGGTATATCGGGGGTAGACTATGGCTACACCTTC
CASSLGISGVDYGYTF
>many|14|TRBV30|NA|TRBJ2-7
TGTGCCTGGAGAAGCCGGGACGGATTCTACGAGCAGTACTTC
CAWRSRDGFYEQYF